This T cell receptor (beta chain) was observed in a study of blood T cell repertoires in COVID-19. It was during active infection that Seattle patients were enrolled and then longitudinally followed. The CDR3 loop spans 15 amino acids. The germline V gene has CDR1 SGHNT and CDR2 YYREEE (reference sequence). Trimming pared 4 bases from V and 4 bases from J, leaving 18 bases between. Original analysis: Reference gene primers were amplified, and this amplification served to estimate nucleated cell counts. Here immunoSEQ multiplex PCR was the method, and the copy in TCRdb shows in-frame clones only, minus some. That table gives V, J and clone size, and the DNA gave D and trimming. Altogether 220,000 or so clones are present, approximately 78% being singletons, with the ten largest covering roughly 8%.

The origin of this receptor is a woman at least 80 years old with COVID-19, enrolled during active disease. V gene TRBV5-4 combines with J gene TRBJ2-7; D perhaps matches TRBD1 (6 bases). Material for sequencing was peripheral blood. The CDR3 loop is CASSPSTGTRYEQYF. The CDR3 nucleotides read TGTGCCAGCAGCCCGAGCACCGGGACAAGGTACGAGCAGTACTTC.